These 12 T cell receptor beta chains originate from one sample sequenced in a study of T cell repertoires in cytomegalovirus infection. The antigens for these receptors are not known. Each CDR3 protein gets one entry after TCRdb re-called the reads with MiXCR. The sample has about 770,000 distinct CDR3 sequences; 25% to 35% are singletons. Sequenced material: cultured CD8+ T cells from PBMCs, taken from culture after CMV antigen stimulation. The receptors stem from a human donor in good health (CMV status not recorded). Some clones in this sample may be carry-over from other donors' samples.

This clonotype was recorded a few times. This chain links TRBV7-6 with TRBJ2-3, with 12 bases matching TRBD2. Germline V gene sequence: CDR1 SGHVS, CDR2 FNYEAQ. V lost 5 bases and J lost 6; bases outside the gene matches: 6. The CDR3 has 15 amino acids. For the CDR3, the DNA is TGTGCCAGCAGCCCGGAGCTAGCGGGGGGGGATACGCAGTATTTT. It encodes CASSPELAGGDTQYF.

This clonotype was found a few times. The chain has TRBV4-1 and TRBJ2-1; possibly TRBD1 for D (6 bases). Germline values: CDR1 MGHRA, CDR2 YSYEKL. V shed 4 bases and J shed 5 bases, with 9 bases lying between them. The CDR3 has 13 amino acids. The CDR3 region is CASSLRTDNEQFF. CDR3 nucleotide sequence: TGCGCCAGCAGCCTCCGGACAGACAATGAGCAGTTCTTC.

The chain couples TRBV5-4 to TRBJ1-4; a weak D match, TRBD1 (6 bases). This CDR3 contains 14 residues. The V end lost 4 bases, the J end lost 5 bases, and 12 bases lay between the germline ends. CDR1 is SGHNT and CDR2 is YYREEE in the germline V gene (reference sequence). CDR3 region: CASSPQGVNEKLFF. The CDR3 DNA reads TGTGCCAGCAGCCCACAGGGCGTAAATGAAAAACTGTTTTTT.

This chain joins TRBV2 and TRBJ1-5, with a weak D call TRBD1 (5 bases). The germline V gene has CDR1 SNHLY and CDR2 FYNNEI. This CDR3 region has 15 residues. V dropped 6 bases and J dropped 9 bases, with 21 bases sitting between them. The CDR3 loop reads CASSDTGEGITPQHF. For the CDR3, the DNA is TGTGCCAGCAGCGACACGGGGGAGGGTATCACGCCCCAGCATTTT. The complete variable domain, with remaining parts taken from reference TRBV2 and TRBJ1-5, reads EPEVTQTPSHQVTQMGQEVILRCVPISNHLYFYWYRQILGQKVEFLVSFYNNEISEKSEIFDDQFSVERPDGSNFTLKIRSTKLEDSAMYFCASSDTGEGITPQHFGDGTRLSIL.

The V gene is TRBV20-1, the J gene TRBJ1-2; TRBD1 agrees at 10 bases. J gave up 0 bases and V 1 base, and 8 bases lay outside the gene matches. CDR1 and CDR2 from the germline V gene are DFQATT and SNEGSKA (reference sequence). The CDR3 has 17 amino acids. The CDR3, as DNA: TGCAGTGCTAGAGCGCCAGGACAGGGGGTACCTAACTATGGCTACACCTTC. This translates into CSARAPGQGVPNYGYTF.

This clonotype occurred a few times. The DNA for the CDR3 is TGTGCCAGCAGTTTAATGTCTAGCGGGGGCCCTATGGGTACGCAGTATTTT. This codes for CASSLMSSGGPMGTQYF. The V call is TRBV28, the J call TRBJ2-3; TRBD2 aligns across 10 bases. This CDR3 has 17 amino acids. Trimming at V came to 2 bases and at J to 8 bases, leaving 13 bases not matched to a gene. Germline V gene data show CDR1 as MDHEN and CDR2 as SYDVKM.

The CDR3 reads CASSLSPGLRTDTQYF. The CDR3 nucleotides read TGTGCCAGCAGTTTATCCCCAGGGCTGCGCACAGATACGCAGTATTTT. The chain recombines TRBV27 with TRBJ2-3; tentatively, D is TRBD1 (5 bases). The CDR3 consists of 16 residues. Germline V CDR1 and CDR2: MNHEY, SMNVEV (reference sequence). The ends were cut back, 0 bases at V and 1 base at J, with 11 bases in the middle.

V and J are TRBV19 and TRBJ1-1; no firm D call. The CDR3 has 13 residues. Germline V lookup: CDR1 LNHDA, CDR2 SQIVND (reference sequence). The V and J ends lost 3 bases and 4 bases respectively, with 9 bases between them. Here the CDR3 DNA reads TGTGCCAGTAGTATCTTAGATTTCACTGAAGCTTTCTTT. This encodes CASSILDFTEAFF.

In this sample, this clonotype turned up a few times. The J gene is TRBJ1-1, the V gene TRBV29-1; maybe TRBD1 (6 bases). CDR3 length: 13 amino acids. Germline V gene sequence: CDR1 SQVTM, CDR2 ANQGSEA. V dropped 1 base and J dropped 4 bases, with 10 bases sitting between them. CDR3 loop: CSVEGTETTEAFF. As DNA, the CDR3 is TGCAGCGTTGAAGGGACAGAGACCACTGAAGCTTTCTTT.

The chain combines TRBV6-5 with TRBJ2-1; possible D gene TRBD1, 5 bases. Germline CDR1 reads MNHEY; CDR2 reads SVGAGI. This CDR3 is 16 amino acids long. V was cut by 0 bases and J by 8 bases, with 17 bases left in between. CDR3 bases: TGTGCCAGCAGTTACTCGACCAGGGTTTTGATGGATGAGCAGTTCTTC. This translates into CASSYSTRVLMDEQFF.

This clonotype occurred a few times. The chain is built from TRBV27 and TRBJ1-5; tentative D call: TRBD1 (5 bases). V lost 2 bases and J 1 base, leaving 15 bases between the germline ends. The germline V gene encodes CDR1 MNHEY and CDR2 SMNVEV (reference sequence). This CDR3 comprises 17 residues. The CDR3 DNA reads as TGTGCCAGCAGTTTAGGTCAGGGTTTGGGAAGCAATCAGCCCCAGCATTTT. This gives the protein CASSLGQGLGSNQPQHF.

This clonotype was seen more than once but under ten times. This chain uses TRBV12-3 or TRBV12-4 with TRBJ2-1, with 11 bases identical to TRBD1. The V gene end was trimmed by 6 bases and the J gene end by 3 bases; junction bases not matched to a gene: 7. This CDR3 is 16 amino acids long. In nucleotides, the CDR3 is TGTGCCAGCAGCCCCCGGGACAGGGGGATCTACAATGAGCAGTTCTTC. It yields the protein CASSPRDRGIYNEQFF.